These T cell receptor beta chains were read from a single sample in a study of T cell responses to AZD1222 COVID-19 vaccine. Method: immunoSEQ multiplex PCR; TCRdb's copy keeps in-frame clones and lacks some. The repertoire holds more than 90,000 clones, with just over 85% as singletons. The sequenced sample was peripheral blood, obtained on day 0 of AZD1222 vaccination. The receptors shown here come from an adult in good health. The CDR3 runs from the conserved cysteine through the conserved F or W. D genes are given only for firm matches. Rows may omit the clone size; those that give it use once, few, many or a size class.

size	V	J	D	DNA	CDR3
.	TRBV19	TRBJ1-1	TRBD1	TGTGCCAGTAGTCCGGGACAGGGCGTGAGCACTGAAGCTTTCTTT	CASSPGQGVSTEAFF
.	TRBV19	TRBJ2-2	TRBD2	TGTGCCAGTAGTAGGACGGGGGGAGTCACCGGGGAGCTGTTTTTT	CASSRTGGVTGELFF
.	TRBV7-8	TRBJ2-7	.	TGTGCCAGCAGCTCGTGGTCCTACGAGCAGTACTTC	CASSSWSYEQYF
.	TRBV7-6	TRBJ2-7	.	TGTGCCAGCAGCCAGCGGCCAGGGGGGGACGAGCAGTACTTC	CASSQRPGGDEQYF
.	TRBV7-8	TRBJ2-1	TRBD2	TGTGCCAGCAGCCTACTACTAGCGGGAGGGCCCGGTGAGCAGTTCTTC	CASSLLLAGGPGEQFF
once	TRBV3-1/TRBV3-2	TRBJ2-1	TRBD2	TGTGCCAGCAGCCAAGATATAGCGGGTTACAATGAGCAGTTCTTC	CASSQDIAGYNEQFF
.	TRBV28	TRBJ2-3	.	TGTGCCAGCAGCTCCCCGGGTGGCACAGATACGCAGTATTTT	CASSSPGGTDTQYF
many	TRBV27	TRBJ1-6	.	TGTGCCAGCAGGGGACCATTCGCACTCAGGCGGTCACCCCTCCACTTT	CASRGPFALRRSPLHF
few	TRBV10-3	TRBJ2-7	TRBD2	TGTGCCATCAGAGGAAAGCGGGATCAATACGAGCAGTACTTC	CAIRGKRDQYEQYF
.	TRBV10-3	TRBJ1-1	TRBD1	TGTGCCATCAGCGAATACTCAGGGGGCCGATGGACTGAAGCTTTCTTT	CAISEYSGGRWTEAFF
.	TRBV4-3	TRBJ2-2	.	TGCGCCAGCAGCCAAGGGATGTATAGCGGGGAGCTGTTTTTT	CASSQGMYSGELFF
few	TRBV28	TRBJ1-5	.	TGTGCCAGCAGTCCTCAACAGGGAGGCAATCAGCCCCAGCATTTT	CASSPQQGGNQPQHF
.	TRBV19	TRBJ1-1	TRBD1	TGTGCCAGTAGTGTTCTACAGGGGGCCCGCACTGAAGCTTTCTTT	CASSVLQGARTEAFF
.	TRBV5-1	TRBJ1-1	.	TGCGCCAGCAGCTTTGACAGCATGAACACTGAAGCTTTCTTT	CASSFDSMNTEAFF
.	TRBV28	TRBJ1-2	.	TGTGCCAGCAGTCTTCGCCCGTATGGCTACACCTTC	CASSLRPYGYTF
.	TRBV4-3	TRBJ1-3	.	TGCGCCAGCAGCCAAGATGAGGCCCGGACCATATATTTT	CASSQDEARTIYF
.	TRBV27	TRBJ1-5	.	TGTGCCAGCAGTTTAAACGGCCGGGCGCCCCAGCATTTT	CASSLNGRAPQHF
.	TRBV2	TRBJ1-4	.	TGTGCCAGCATGAAAGCAGTAAAACTGTTTTTT	CASMKAVKLFF
.	TRBV27	TRBJ1-5	.	TGTGCCAGCAGTTTAAGGAGCAATCAGCCCCAGCATTTT	CASSLRSNQPQHF
.	TRBV5-1	TRBJ2-5	TRBD2	TGCGCCAGCAGCTTGGTAGCAGCGGGAGAAGAGACCCAGTACTTC	CASSLVAAGEETQYF
.	TRBV30	TRBJ1-1	.	TGTGCCTGGAGTGTAGAAGGGGCCCCGAACACTGAAGCTTTCTTT	CAWSVEGAPNTEAFF
.	TRBV21-1	TRBJ2-5	.	TGTGCCAGCAGCAAGACTAGCGGCGAAGAGACCCAGTACTTC	CASSKTSGEETQYF